This T cell receptor beta chain was profiled in a study of cytomegalovirus exposure and HLA in healthy donors. Study results and caveats: As immune exposure information, only CMV serostatus was available. What was likely a sequencing artifact was a cluster of highly shared sequence variants.

Turning to this clone: What it binds is unknown.

A multiplex PCR was run with 60 Vbeta primers and 13 Jbeta primers. Assay used: immunoSEQ multiplex PCR; TCRdb lists only in-frame clones, some missing. The sample yields about 150,000 clones, approximately 80% seen once. The TCR sequence derives from a woman between 45 and 65 years old in good health and CMV-seropositive. The sample comprised PBMCs.

CDR3 sequence (DNA): TGCGCCAGCAGCTTGGATACAGCAGCTAACTATGGCTACACCTTC. It encodes CASSLDTAANYGYTF. The rearrangement links TRBV5-1 to TRBJ1-2; D not certain. The CDR3 is made up of 15 amino acids. Trimming shortened V by 0 bases and J by 0 bases, and 9 bases separated the two germline ends. Germline V gene lookup returns CDR1 SGHRS and CDR2 YFSETQ. Supplemented by reference TRBV5-1 and TRBJ1-2, the full variable domain reads KAGVTQTPRYLIKTRGQQVTLSCSPISGHRSVSWYQQTPGQGLQFLFEYFSETQRNKGNFPGRFSGRQFSNSRSEMNVSTLELGDSALYLCASSLDTAANYGYTFGSGTRLTVV.